The 17 T cell receptor beta chains reported below all come from one sample, sequenced in a study of identical twins. TCRdb ran MiXCR on the 5' RACE reads and lists one entry per CDR3 protein. The sample includes more than 1.5 million distinct CDR3 sequences, more than 30% seen only once; the top ten take about 0.27%. Material for sequencing was cord blood. These receptors originate from a newborn girl in good health.

There are many counts of this clonotype. The chain combines TRBV29-1 with TRBJ2-7; 7 bases agree with TRBD2. CDR1 and CDR2 (germline): SQVTM, ANQGSEA. The V segment lost 4 bases and the J segment 4 bases; nucleotides outside the gene matches: 13. The CDR3 totals 15 residues. The CDR3, as DNA: TGCAGCGTTGTCTACCATAGCGGGTCGAAGTACGAGCAGTACTTC. Protein: CSVVYHSGSKYEQYF.

The chain combines TRBV12-3 or TRBV12-4 with TRBJ2-1; D tentatively fits TRBD1 or TRBD2 (6 bases each). The CDR3 sequence is 14 residues long. V was clipped by 7 bases and J by 6 bases, with 16 bases between them. The CDR3 DNA reads as TGTGCCAGCACCCTAGCGCCAGGGGTCAATGAGCAGTTCTTC. Its protein is CASTLAPGVNEQFF.

V is TRBV5-1 and J is TRBJ2-5; 7 bases match TRBD2. With 4 bases clipped from V and 5 bases from J, the junction kept 8 bases outside the gene matches. This CDR3 is built from 14 residues. In germline, CDR1 is SGHRS, CDR2 YFSETQ. The CDR3 protein is CASSGPSAGETQYF. CDR3 sequence (DNA): TGCGCCAGCAGCGGTCCTTCAGCGGGGGAGACCCAGTACTTC.

The rearrangement links TRBV5-6 to TRBJ2-5, with 8 bases matching TRBD2. Germline CDR1 and CDR2: SGHDT and YYEEEE. The length of the CDR3 is 18 residues. The V gene end was trimmed by 1 base and the J gene end by 0 bases; junction bases not matched to a gene: 11. Here the CDR3 DNA reads TGTGCCAGCAGCTTGATCCGGGGGGGCCTTTGGTACCAAGAGACCCAGTACTTC. Its protein is CASSLIRGGLWYQETQYF.

This clonotype was found a few times. The chain is built from TRBV27 and TRBJ2-1; 11 bases fit TRBD2. The CDR3 is 18 residues long. J was trimmed by 6 bases and V by 3 bases; bases with no gene match: 13. Germline V gives CDR1 MNHEY, CDR2 SMNVEV (reference sequence). The chain's CDR3 is CASSFIGTTSGEGNEQFF. The CDR3 nucleotides are TGTGCCAGCAGTTTTATAGGGACGACTAGCGGGGAGGGCAATGAGCAGTTCTTC.

With regard to this clonotype: A read error is possible here, since a much larger clone lies one base away. This sequence joins TRBV29-1 and TRBJ2-1, with D possibly called TRBD1 or TRBD2 (5 bases each). The end of the DNA is better explained by TRBJ2-7, so the J call may be wrong. From germline, CDR1 is SQVTM and CDR2 ANQGSEA. This CDR3 spans 15 amino acids. The CDR3 sequence is CSVEPRYRDRNEQYF. CDR3 sequence (DNA): TGCAGCGTTGAACCCCGGTACCGGGACCGCAATGAGCAGTACTTC.

The rearrangement joins TRBV5-5 to TRBJ2-4; TRBD1 matches at 9 bases. With the DNA end fitting TRBJ2-7 better, the J assignment may be wrong. The germline CDR1 and CDR2 sequences are SGHKS and YYEKEE (reference sequence). This CDR3 contains 15 residues. CDR3 DNA sequence: TGTGCCAGCAGCCCAGGGACAGGGATTATCTACGAGCAGTACTTC. Translation: CASSPGTGIIYEQYF.

Notes on this clonotype: A clone one base away is much larger, so this may be a read error. The chain employs TRBV28 and TRBJ2-1; 8 bases align to TRBD2. The CDR3 covers 12 residues. Germline V gene data show CDR1 as MDHEN and CDR2 as SYDVKM. The CDR3 coding sequence is TGTGCCGGCAGTCGTAGCGGGACCAAGCAGTTCTTC. Protein: CAGSRSGTKQFF.

This clonotype showed up just a few times. The chain combines TRBV12-3 or TRBV12-4 with TRBJ2-7; D is perhaps TRBD2 (6 bases). The CDR3 is 12 amino acids. Trimming pared 6 bases from V and 5 bases from J, leaving 11 bases between. Here the CDR3 reads CASRTGAHEQYF. CDR3 coding DNA: TGTGCCAGCAGAACGGGAGCCCACGAGCAGTACTTC.

The genes are TRBV7-2 and TRBJ1-2; D is ambiguous. The CDR3 sequence is 17 residues long. Trimming stripped 0 bases from V and 7 bases from J, with 21 bases between. Germline V gene sequence: CDR1 SGHTA, CDR2 FQGNSA. The CDR3 region has the DNA TGTGCCAGCAGCTTAGCGTTTCAGAGGGTCCGGGATCGTGGCTACACCTTC. Protein sequence: CASSLAFQRVRDRGYTF.

The chain joins TRBV11-2 to TRBJ2-3, with D perhaps given as TRBD1 or TRBD2 (5 bases each). With 1 base removed from V and 2 bases from J, the gap between germline ends came to 16 bases. CDR1 and CDR2 (germline): SGHAT, FQNNGV. This CDR3 comprises 17 residues. CDR3 nucleotide sequence: TGTGCCAGCAGCTTAGCCCCACCAGGGACCGCCACAGATACGCAGTATTTT. Amino acid sequence: CASSLAPPGTATDTQYF.

This clonotype occurred a few times. The chain has TRBV4-1 and TRBJ2-1; the D is unclear. V was cut by 3 bases and J by 6 bases, with 6 bases left in between. CDR1 MGHRA and CDR2 YSYEKL come from the germline V gene. The CDR3 length is 12 residues. CDR3 amino acids: CASSHVVNEQFF. For the CDR3, the DNA is TGCGCCAGCAGCCACGTGGTCAATGAGCAGTTCTTC.

On this clonotype itself: The junction shows a germline mismatch at one end, possibly a read error. The chain carries TRBV3-1 and TRBJ1-4, with 7 bases aligning to TRBD1. Germline CDR1 reads LGHDT; CDR2 reads YNNKEL (reference sequence). The CDR3 contains 14 residues. DNA for the CDR3: TGTGCCAGCGGCCAAGGGGGCGCGGGTGAAAAACTGTTTTTT. It is translated as CASGQGGAGEKLFF.

This clonotype was seen a few times. This chain links TRBV5-5 with TRBJ1-2, with TRBD1 identical over 9 bases. The germline CDR1 and CDR2 sequences are SGHKS and YYEKEE (reference sequence). With 2 bases clipped from V and 5 bases from J, the junction kept 7 bases outside the gene matches. The CDR3 has 15 residues. CDR3 nucleotides: TGTGCCAGCAGCTTTTTTGGCGGGACAGGGTATGGCTACACCTTC. Protein sequence: CASSFFGGTGYGYTF.

The chain recombines TRBV28 with TRBJ1-6; D gene uncertain. CDR3 size: 15 residues. Germline V gene lookup returns CDR1 MDHEN and CDR2 SYDVKM. Trimming cost V 1 base and J 5 bases, with 9 bases left between them. Here the CDR3 reads CASSLYTADNSPLHF. CDR3 nucleotides: TGTGCCAGCAGTTTATATACGGCAGATAATTCACCCCTCCACTTT. Full variable domain (missing parts from reference TRBV28 and TRBJ1-6): DVKVTQSSRYLVKRTGEKVFLECVQDMDHENMFWYRQDPGLGLRLIYFSYDVKMKEKGDIPEGYSVSREKKERFSLILESASTNQTSMYLCASSLYTADNSPLHFGNGTRLTVT.

V and J are TRBV2 and TRBJ2-5; TRBD2 agrees at 7 bases. This CDR3 has 13 amino acids. V shed 6 bases, J shed 2 bases, and the junction held 3 bases outside the gene matches. Per the germline V gene, CDR1 is SNHLY and CDR2 is FYNNEI. The CDR3 sequence is CASRGLTQETQYF. As DNA, the CDR3 is TGTGCCAGCAGGGGACTAACGCAAGAGACCCAGTACTTC.

The V call is TRBV20-1, the J call TRBJ2-7, with a possible D match to TRBD2 (6 bases). V gave up 1 base and J gave up 2 bases, with 15 bases separating them. The length of the CDR3 is 15 residues. Germline assignment: CDR1 DFQATT and CDR2 SNEGSKA (reference sequence). CDR3: CSARGMGGAPYEQYF. CDR3 DNA sequence: TGCAGTGCTAGAGGTATGGGGGGAGCCCCCTACGAGCAGTACTTC.